This TCR beta chain originates from a study of CD8+CD57+ T cells in acquired aplastic anemia. Study overall: The mean DNA yield obtained from sorted CD4+ and CD8+ cells came to around 3 ug.

CDR3 size: 14 residues. V lost 4 bases, J lost 4 bases, and 11 bases lay in between. Germline V gene lookup returns CDR1 KGHSY and CDR2 FQNENV. The study profiled TCR beta VDJ and CDR3 using genomic DNA as template. TCRdb used MiXCR to reprocess the reads, holding one entry per CDR3 protein. The profile shows about 58,000 distinct CDR3 sequences, about 56% of them singletons. As concerns this clonotype: Antigen unknown.

For sequencing, patients were chosen who had shown expansion of CD8+CD57+ cells by flow cytometry. General study points: Any difference that existed in CD8+ Simpson's diversity between patients and controls was not significant. Patients and controls had in common fewer than 30 CD8+ CDR3 sequences.

The chain uses TRBV16 and TRBJ2-1, with a tentative D call TRBD2 (5 bases). The sequence came from a human donor with aplastic anemia. Sequencing was carried out using sorted CD4+, CD8+, or CD8+CD57+ T cells (not recorded which) from PBMCs. As DNA, the CDR3 is TGTGCCAGCAGCCTCCCCGGGAAATACAATGAGCAGTTCTTC. Translated: CASSLPGKYNEQFF.